The 18 T cell receptor beta chains presented below share a single source sample, sequenced in a study of blood T cell repertoires in COVID-19. Some clones are missing from TCRdb's copy, which holds only in-frame ones; the method was immunoSEQ multiplex PCR. The sample consists of about 83,000 clones, about 82% of them appearing once. Sequencing input: peripheral blood. The receptors shown here come from a man between 45 and 60 years old with active COVID-19.

The rearrangement links TRBV7-9 to TRBJ1-2; no firm D call. The CDR3 runs 14 residues. Germline V gene lookup returns CDR1 SEHNR and CDR2 FQNEAQ (reference sequence). The germline V and J ends were trimmed by 7 bases and 0 bases, with 12 bases remaining between them. In nucleotides, the CDR3 is TGTGCCAGCACCCGGGATCAAGCTAACTATGGCTACACCTTC. Protein sequence: CASTRDQANYGYTF. The full variable domain, its missing parts supplied by reference TRBV7-9 and TRBJ1-2, is DTGVSQNPRHKITKRGQNVTFRCDPISEHNRLYWYRQTLGQGPEFLTYFQNEAQLEKSRLLSDRFSAERPKGSFSTLEIQRTEQGDSAMYLCASTRDQANYGYTFGSGTRLTVV.

The chain recombines TRBV6-4 with TRBJ2-2; 8 bases align to TRBD1. Per the germline V gene, CDR1 is MRHNA and CDR2 is SNTAGT. The CDR3 spans 15 residues. J lost 6 bases, V lost 0 bases, and 3 bases had no gene match. The CDR3 spells CASSDSTQGAGELFF. The CDR3 region has the DNA TGTGCCAGCAGTGACTCGACACAGGGGGCCGGGGAGCTGTTTTTT.

The V and J genes are TRBV12-3 or TRBV12-4 and TRBJ2-2; D gene ambiguous. Trimming left V 6 bases short and J 7 bases short, with 9 bases between. CDR3 length: 12 amino acids. CDR3 coding DNA: TGTGCCAGCAGCCGACAAGTCGGGGAGCTGTTTTTT. Amino acid sequence: CASSRQVGELFF.

The chain couples TRBV6-6 to TRBJ1-6; tentatively, D is TRBD1 (5 bases). Trimming removed 5 bases at V and 7 bases at J, with 12 bases between. Germline V gene lookup returns CDR1 MNHNY and CDR2 SVGAGI (reference sequence). This CDR3 is built from 14 residues. CDR3 region: CASSPMTENSPLHF. CDR3 nucleotides: TGTGCCAGCAGTCCCATGACAGAAAATTCACCCCTCCACTTT.

This clone has only one observation. This sequence joins TRBV7-9 and TRBJ1-6, with D hard to call. Trimming left V 3 bases short and J 10 bases short, with 7 bases between. This CDR3 is built from 12 residues. Germline assignment: CDR1 SEHNR and CDR2 FQNEAQ (reference sequence). CDR3: CASSLTASPLHF. The DNA for the CDR3 is TGTGCCAGCAGCTTGACTGCCTCACCCCTCCACTTT.

The chain uses TRBV20-1 and TRBJ1-2; 10 bases agree with TRBD1. CDR3 size: 14 residues. Germline CDR1 DFQATT, CDR2 SNEGSKA (reference sequence). V was clipped by 3 bases and J by 10 bases; unmatched bases: 11. CDR3 nucleotides: TGCAGTGCTAGTCAGGACAGGGGGTCGGAATTCTACACCTTC. It specifies CSASQDRGSEFYTF.

This CDR3 reads CASSLDSPTNEKLFF. CDR3 nucleotide sequence: TGCGCCAGCAGCTTGGACAGTCCAACTAATGAAAAACTGTTTTTT. The chain uses TRBV5-1 and TRBJ1-4; D ambiguous. V shed 0 bases and J shed 0 bases, with 6 bases lying between them. Germline V CDR1 and CDR2: SGHRS, YFSETQ. The CDR3 loop spans 15 amino acids. The full variable domain, with the rest looked up from reference TRBV5-1 and TRBJ1-4, is KAGVTQTPRYLIKTRGQQVTLSCSPISGHRSVSWYQQTPGQGLQFLFEYFSETQRNKGNFPGRFSGRQFSNSRSEMNVSTLELGDSALYLCASSLDSPTNEKLFFGSGTQLSVL.

The rearrangement links TRBV4-2 to TRBJ1-1; TRBD1 aligns across 7 bases. Losses at the gene ends were 6 bases for V and 1 base for J; bases not matched to a gene: 5. The CDR3 runs 14 residues. CDR1 LGHNA and CDR2 YNFKEQ come from the germline V gene. The CDR3 sequence: CASRSGTANTEAFF. The DNA of the CDR3 is TGTGCCAGCAGATCTGGGACAGCGAACACTGAAGCTTTCTTT.

The chain is built from TRBV27 and TRBJ1-2; D is perhaps TRBD1 (6 bases). CDR3 length: 14 residues. Germline V gene data show CDR1 as MNHEY and CDR2 as SMNVEV (reference sequence). V lost 6 bases, J lost 8 bases, and 19 bases lay in between. The CDR3 is CASRQGGRLGGYTF. Written as DNA, the CDR3 is TGTGCCAGCAGGCAAGGGGGACGCCTAGGGGGCTACACCTTC.

A few counts support this clone. The chain uses TRBV5-5 and TRBJ1-2; TRBD1 matches at 9 bases. Trimming at V came to 3 bases and at J to 8 bases, leaving 11 bases not matched to a gene. The CDR3 consists of 15 residues. Germline V lookup: CDR1 SGHKS, CDR2 YYEKEE (reference sequence). The CDR3 DNA is TGTGCCAGCAGCTCCTCTCCGGGACAGGGAGAAGGCTACACCTTC. Its translation is CASSSSPGQGEGYTF.

This clone was seen once. The chain combines TRBV15 with TRBJ1-2; TRBD1 aligns across 10 bases. This CDR3 spans 15 amino acids. Germline V CDR1 and CDR2: LNHNV, YYDKDF (reference sequence). V lost 5 bases and J lost 3; bases outside the gene matches: 6. Written as DNA, the CDR3 is TGTGCCACCAGCGGGGGGGGGACAGGGGACTATGGCTACACCTTC. It yields the protein CATSGGGTGDYGYTF.

The V gene is TRBV2, the J gene TRBJ2-7; 7 bases are shared with TRBD2. The CDR3 contains 13 residues. J was trimmed by 5 bases and V by 8 bases; bases with no gene match: 9. In germline, CDR1 is SNHLY, CDR2 FYNNEI. The CDR3 protein is CASGRATPDEQYF. CDR3 nucleotides: TGTGCCAGCGGGAGGGCCACCCCCGACGAGCAGTACTTC.

The rearrangement uses TRBV6-2 or TRBV6-3 and TRBJ2-7; TRBD1 is a possible D gene (5 bases). The germline V gene encodes CDR1 MNHEY and CDR2 SVGEGT. The length of the CDR3 is 12 residues. V dropped 6 bases and J dropped 4 bases, with 10 bases sitting between them. The CDR3 DNA sequence: TGTGCCAGCAGCCGGACACGTTACGAGCAGTACTTC. Translated: CASSRTRYEQYF.

This clone has just a few counts. The chain is built from TRBV11-2 and TRBJ1-6; no clear D. V dropped 3 bases and J dropped 0 bases, with 18 bases sitting between them. The CDR3 sequence is 19 residues long. Germline loops: CDR1 SGHAT, CDR2 FQNNGV. This chain's CDR3 is CASSLDKLTSSSYNSPLHF. The DNA of the CDR3 is TGTGCCAGCAGCTTGGATAAACTAACCTCTTCCTCCTATAATTCACCCCTCCACTTT.

The V and J genes are TRBV10-1 and TRBJ2-1, with 8 bases lining up with TRBD2. This CDR3 is built from 17 residues. V lost 0 bases and J lost 0; bases outside the gene matches: 4. Germline lookup yields CDR1 WNHNN and CDR2 SYGVQD (reference sequence). CDR3 DNA sequence: TGCGCCAGCAGTGAGTCGAGGCTAGCGGGCTCCTACAATGAGCAGTTCTTC. This encodes CASSESRLAGSYNEQFF.

The J gene is TRBJ1-2, the V gene TRBV4-3; a possible D gene is TRBD1 (6 bases). The germline CDR1 and CDR2 sequences are LGHNA and YSLEER. V was trimmed by 0 bases and J by 7 bases, leaving 15 bases between them. This CDR3 contains 15 residues. The DNA for the CDR3 is TGCGCCAGCAGCCAAGATCGCAACAGGGTTGCTGGCTACACCTTC. The encoded protein is CASSQDRNRVAGYTF.

The gene calls are TRBV28 and TRBJ1-2; D unresolved. CDR3 length: 13 amino acids. V was cut by 5 bases and J by 8 bases, with 15 bases left in between. CDR1 and CDR2 from the germline V gene are MDHEN and SYDVKM. This CDR3 is CASSIRQYWGYTF. Here the CDR3 DNA reads TGTGCCAGCAGTATCAGGCAATATTGGGGCTACACCTTC.

The chain recombines TRBV5-5 with TRBJ2-5, with TRBD2 as a possible D gene (5 bases). The CDR3 contains 14 residues. The V gene's germline CDR1 is SGHKS and CDR2 YYEKEE (reference sequence). With 6 bases removed from V and 3 bases from J, the gap between germline ends came to 15 bases. CDR3 nucleotides: TGTGCCAGCACGGATCCTTGGGGAGAAGAGACCCAGTACTTC. Its protein is CASTDPWGEETQYF.